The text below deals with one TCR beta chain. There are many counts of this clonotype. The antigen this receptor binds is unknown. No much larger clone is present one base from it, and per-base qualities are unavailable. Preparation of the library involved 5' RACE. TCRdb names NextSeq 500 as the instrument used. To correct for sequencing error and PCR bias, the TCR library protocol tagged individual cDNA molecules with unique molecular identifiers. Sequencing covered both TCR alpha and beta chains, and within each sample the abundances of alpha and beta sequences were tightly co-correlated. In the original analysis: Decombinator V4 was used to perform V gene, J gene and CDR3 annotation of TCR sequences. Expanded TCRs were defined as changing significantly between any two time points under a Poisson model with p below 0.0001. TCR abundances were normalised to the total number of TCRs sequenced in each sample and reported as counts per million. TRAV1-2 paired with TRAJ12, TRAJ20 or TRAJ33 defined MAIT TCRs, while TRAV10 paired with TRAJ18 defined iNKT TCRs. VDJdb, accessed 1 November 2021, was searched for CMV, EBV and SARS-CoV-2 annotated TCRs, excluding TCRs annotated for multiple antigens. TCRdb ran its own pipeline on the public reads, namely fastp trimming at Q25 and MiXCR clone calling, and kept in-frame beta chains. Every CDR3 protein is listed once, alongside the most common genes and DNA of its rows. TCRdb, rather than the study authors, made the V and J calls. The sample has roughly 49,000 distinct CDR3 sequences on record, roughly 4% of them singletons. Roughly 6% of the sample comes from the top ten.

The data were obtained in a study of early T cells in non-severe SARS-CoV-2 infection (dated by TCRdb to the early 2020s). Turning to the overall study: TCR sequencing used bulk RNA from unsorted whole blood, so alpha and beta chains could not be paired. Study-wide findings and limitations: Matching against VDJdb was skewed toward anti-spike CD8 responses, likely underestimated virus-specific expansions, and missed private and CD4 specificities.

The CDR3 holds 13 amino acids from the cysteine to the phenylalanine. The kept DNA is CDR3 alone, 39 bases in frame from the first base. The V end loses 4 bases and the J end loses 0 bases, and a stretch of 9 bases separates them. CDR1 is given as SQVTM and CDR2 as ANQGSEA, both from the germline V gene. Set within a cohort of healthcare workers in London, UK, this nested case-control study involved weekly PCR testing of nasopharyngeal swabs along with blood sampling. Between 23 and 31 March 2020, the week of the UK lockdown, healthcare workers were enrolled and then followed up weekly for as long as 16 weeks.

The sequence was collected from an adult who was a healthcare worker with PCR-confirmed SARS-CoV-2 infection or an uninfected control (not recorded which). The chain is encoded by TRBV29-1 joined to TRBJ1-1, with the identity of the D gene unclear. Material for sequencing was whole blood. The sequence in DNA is TGCAGCGTTGCCCGGGATCTGAACACTGAAGCTTTCTTT. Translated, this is CSVARDLNTEAFF.